Listed below are T cell receptor beta chains from one sample, sequenced in a study of cytomegalovirus exposure and HLA in healthy donors. Using immunoSEQ multiplex PCR, the repertoire was profiled, and TCRdb retains in-frame clones only, with some absent. The sample contains about 190,000 clones, around 82% of which appear only once. The specimen sequenced was PBMCs. The origin of the receptors is a man younger than 35 in good health and CMV-seronegative. The CDR3 runs from the conserved cysteine through the conserved F or W. The D gene is left open where the match is weak. For some rows the clone size is stated as once, few or many, or as a class when expanded; others skip it.

clone_size	v_call	d_call	j_call	cdr3_nt	cdr3_aa
-	TRBV27	TRBD1	TRBJ2-4	TGTGCCAGCAGTACCACTTGGACAGGGGAGGCCAAAAACATTCAGTACTTC	CASSTTWTGEAKNIQYF
-	TRBV7-3	TRBD2	TRBJ2-3	TGTGCCAGCAGCGTACTAGCGGGCACAGATACGCAGTATTTT	CASSVLAGTDTQYF
-	TRBV7-2	-	TRBJ2-3	TGTGCCAGCAGCTTAGTGTCCGCAGATACGCAGTATTTT	CASSLVSADTQYF
-	TRBV15	-	TRBJ2-7	TGTGCCACCAGCAGAGTCGGGACAATCCATCCCTACGAGCAGTACTTC	CATSRVGTIHPYEQYF
-	TRBV7-3	-	TRBJ1-5	TGTGCCAGCAGCTCTCTTTATCAGCCCCAGCATTTT	CASSSLYQPQHF
-	TRBV7-6	-	TRBJ2-7	TGTGCCAGCAGCCCCCGACCAGGGGCCTACGAGCAGTACTTC	CASSPRPGAYEQYF
-	TRBV2	-	TRBJ2-3	TGTGCCAGCAGTGAACGGACTTTGGCAGTGACGCAGTATTTT	CASSERTLAVTQYF
-	TRBV28	TRBD1	TRBJ1-5	TGTGCCAGCAGTCCAGGGGGGAACCAGCCCCAGCATTTT	CASSPGGNQPQHF
once	TRBV6-5	-	TRBJ1-2	TGTGCCAGCAGCCCATGGGCAGGGTACGGCTACACCTTC	CASSPWAGYGYTF
-	TRBV27	-	TRBJ1-2	TGTGCCAGCAGCCCGACGGGTCGGTATGGCTACACCTTC	CASSPTGRYGYTF
-	TRBV18	TRBD1	TRBJ1-2	TGTGCCAGCTCACCAGCGGGACAGGGAGACTATGGCTACACCTTC	CASSPAGQGDYGYTF
-	TRBV9	TRBD2	TRBJ2-3	TGTGCCAGCAGGCGGGGGGAGGGGGTGATAGATACGCAGTATTTT	CASRRGEGVIDTQYF
-	TRBV11-2	-	TRBJ1-4	TGTGCCAGCAGCTCCGGACAGTACGGAGATGATGAAAAACTGTTTTTT	CASSSGQYGDDEKLFF
-	TRBV19	TRBD1	TRBJ1-6	TGTGCCAGTAGTCGTCGGGACAGGGTTTATTCACCCCTCCACTTT	CASSRRDRVYSPLHF
-	TRBV7-2	-	TRBJ2-7	TGTGCCAGCAGCTTAGGATCGAGGGAGCAGTACTTC	CASSLGSREQYF
-	TRBV27	-	TRBJ2-1	TGTGCCAGCAGAATCGCGGGCAATGAGCAGTTCTTC	CASRIAGNEQFF
-	TRBV7-6	TRBD1	TRBJ2-7	TGTGCCAGCAGCTTAGATGACAGGGGCTACGAGCAGTACTTC	CASSLDDRGYEQYF
-	TRBV6-1	-	TRBJ1-5	TGTGCCAGCGGGGCGCAGGGTGGGAGCAATCAGCCCCAGCATTTT	CASGAQGGSNQPQHF
-	TRBV29-1	-	TRBJ2-7	TGCAGCGTCCGCACGGGGTTCACCTACGAGCAGTACTTC	CSVRTGFTYEQYF
-	TRBV9	TRBD1	TRBJ2-7	TGTGCCAGCAGCACCTACCCGCGGGGGGGACAGGGGGGCTACGAGCAGTACTTC	CASSTYPRGGQGGYEQYF
few	TRBV4-1	TRBD2	TRBJ2-2	TGCGCCAGCAGCCAGGAGGGGACTAGCATGCTTCCCGGGGAGCTGTTTTTT	CASSQEGTSMLPGELFF
-	TRBV7-3	-	TRBJ2-3	TGTGCCAGCAGCTTTTCCAGGAGGGAGTTGGATACGCAGTATTTT	CASSFSRRELDTQYF
-	TRBV7-6	-	TRBJ2-5	TGTGCCAGCAGCTGGACACACCAAGAGACCCAGTACTTC	CASSWTHQETQYF
-	TRBV5-6	-	TRBJ1-6	TGTGCCAGCAGCTTGGATTCAGGGGCCTATAATTCACCCCTCCACTTT	CASSLDSGAYNSPLHF
-	TRBV4-1	-	TRBJ1-5	TGCGCCAGCAGCCAAGTGTCAGGGAACCAGCCCCAGCATTTT	CASSQVSGNQPQHF
-	TRBV14	-	TRBJ2-7	TGTGCCAGCAGCCAATGGGGCGGATACTACGAGCAGTACTTC	CASSQWGGYYEQYF
once	TRBV10-3	TRBD1	TRBJ1-1	TGTGCCATCAGTGGGACAGGGATAGCTGAAGCTTTCTTT	CAISGTGIAEAFF
-	TRBV12-5	-	TRBJ1-3	TGTGCTAGTGGTTTCAAAGGACAGTCATACTCTGGAAACACCATATATTTT	CASGFKGQSYSGNTIYF
few	TRBV9	-	TRBJ1-1	TGTGCCAGCAGCGTAGCTCTCCAGGGTGAAGCTTTCTTT	CASSVALQGEAFF
-	TRBV5-8	TRBD1	TRBJ2-7	TGTGCCAGCAGCTTGTTGGGGACAGTGGATAAGCAGTACTTC	CASSLLGTVDKQYF
-	TRBV28	-	TRBJ2-1	TGTGCCAGCAGTTTAGGAAGGGGAGGCTACAATGAGCAGTTCTTC	CASSLGRGGYNEQFF
-	TRBV10-3	TRBD2	TRBJ2-6	TGTGCCATCAGTGTACGACATGGGGGGGGTTCTGGGGCCAACGTCCTGACTTTC	CAISVRHGGGSGANVLTF
-	TRBV7-2	-	TRBJ1-2	TGTGCCAGCACTTTCTCAGGGGATGGCTACACCTTC	CASTFSGDGYTF
few	TRBV4-3	-	TRBJ1-2	TGCGCCAGCAGCCAAGATCTGGGAGGAGGCTACACCTTC	CASSQDLGGGYTF
-	TRBV18	TRBD1	TRBJ1-4	TGTGCCAGCTCACCCTCACAGGGGCCTAATGAAAAACTGTTTTTT	CASSPSQGPNEKLFF
-	TRBV6-1	TRBD1	TRBJ2-4	TGTGCCAGCAGTGAAACACTACTAATAGACAGGGGGCTCGGAAACATTCAGTACTTC	CASSETLLIDRGLGNIQYF
-	TRBV9	-	TRBJ1-5	TGTGCCAGCAGCGCCGCCCCTGATGTCGAGGGACATAAGCATTTT	CASSAAPDVEGHKHF
-	TRBV10-1	TRBD2	TRBJ2-2	TGCGCCAGCAGTGAGTTCCGGGATTCTAGGCCTAGCGGGAGTCCCGGGGAGCTGTTTTTT	CASSEFRDSRPSGSPGELFF
few	TRBV7-3	-	TRBJ2-5	TGTGCCAGCAGCTTATTCCGCGGGCCTGGGGAAGAGACCCAGTACTTC	CASSLFRGPGEETQYF
-	TRBV5-4	TRBD2	TRBJ2-1	TGTGCCAGCAGCTCCCCACCGGGGGGTGAGTTCTTC	CASSSPPGGEFF
-	TRBV5-1	TRBD1	TRBJ2-1	TGCGCCAGCAGCCAGGGACAGGGGGCTTACAATGAGCAGTTCTTC	CASSQGQGAYNEQFF
once	TRBV4-3	TRBD1	TRBJ1-2	TGCGCCAGCAGCCAAGATCTTCAGGGGGATAACTATGGCTACACCTTC	CASSQDLQGDNYGYTF
few	TRBV10-3	TRBD1	TRBJ1-1	TGTGCCAACGCAGACAGGGACGGAGGGGTGGCCACTGAAGCTTTCTTT	CANADRDGGVATEAFF
-	TRBV9	-	TRBJ2-2	TGTGCCAGCAGCGGAGGACCAAGCAGGGCCCGGGGGGAGCTGTTTTTT	CASSGGPSRARGELFF
-	TRBV7-9	-	TRBJ1-1	TGTGCCAGCAGCTTAATATTTGGTACTGAAGCTCTCTTT	CASSLIFGTEALF
-	TRBV9	TRBD1	TRBJ1-4	TGTGCCAGCAGCACCGCGGGACAGGAGGGTGAAAAACTGTTTTTT	CASSTAGQEGEKLFF